These T cell receptor beta chains were read from a single sample in a study of CD8+ T cells in alopecia areata. Sequencing used immunoSEQ multiplex PCR; TCRdb keeps in-frame clones, though not all of them. Of about 300,000 clones listed, over 45% are singletons. The specimen comprised CD4+ T cells sorted from blood, sampled at week 24, from a patient treated with tofacitinib. The source of these receptors is a human donor with alopecia areata. Both conserved end residues are part of each CDR3. D genes are given only for firm matches. Rows give clone size only sometimes, using once, few, many, or a class for an expanded clone.

cdr3_aa	cdr3_nt	j_call	v_call	d_call	clone_size
CASSLSRVYEQYF	TGTGCCAGCAGTTTGTCCAGGGTCTACGAGCAGTACTTC	TRBJ2-7	TRBV6-5	.	.
CASSPGQGIYEQYF	TGCGCCAGCAGCCCGGGACAGGGGATCTACGAGCAGTACTTC	TRBJ2-7	TRBV5-1	TRBD1	few
CASSKGRGGGYTF	TGCGCCAGCAGCAAAGGACGCGGAGGTGGCTACACCTTC	TRBJ1-2	TRBV5-1	.	.
CASHLYSGSTDTQYF	TGTGCCAGCCACCTCTATAGCGGAAGCACAGATACGCAGTATTTT	TRBJ2-3	TRBV2	.	.
CASSLAEGWETQYF	TGTGCCAGCAGCTTGGCTGAGGGCTGGGAGACCCAGTACTTC	TRBJ2-5	TRBV5-6	.	.
CAWSKTGIGNQPQHF	TGTGCCTGGAGTAAGACAGGGATCGGCAATCAGCCCCAGCATTTT	TRBJ1-5	TRBV30	TRBD1	.
CATEGGVTGNQPQHF	TGTGCCACCGAGGGTGGGGTGACGGGCAATCAGCCCCAGCATTTT	TRBJ1-5	TRBV27	.	.
CASNLTGGEETQYF	TGTGCCAGCAACCTGACAGGGGGAGAAGAGACCCAGTACTTC	TRBJ2-5	TRBV6-5	TRBD1	.
CASSPGQGRNQPQHF	TGTGCCAGCAGTCCGGGACAGGGGCGCAATCAGCCCCAGCATTTT	TRBJ1-5	TRBV28	TRBD1	.
CASGEGSYEQYF	TGCGCCAGCGGGGAGGGATCCTACGAGCAGTACTTC	TRBJ2-7	TRBV5-1	TRBD2	few
CATSRFDQETQYF	TGTGCCACCTCACGGTTCGACCAAGAGACCCAGTACTTC	TRBJ2-5	TRBV25-1	.	.
CASSQGTTGDLNEQFF	TGCGCCAGCAGCCAAGGGACCACAGGGGATCTCAATGAGCAGTTCTTC	TRBJ2-1	TRBV4-3	TRBD1	few
CASSSKTRTNYGYTF	TGTGCCAGCAGTTCAAAGACAAGAACTAACTATGGCTACACCTTC	TRBJ1-2	TRBV5-4	.	.
CASSIDAAGGYNEQFF	TGTGCCAGTAGTATAGATGCAGCGGGGGGTTACAATGAGCAGTTCTTC	TRBJ2-1	TRBV19	TRBD2	.
CASSQDSPTQYF	TGTGCCAGCAGCCAGGACAGCCCAACGCAGTATTTT	TRBJ2-3	TRBV11-3	.	few
CSVGGWTGRGDTQYF	TGCAGCGTTGGGGGCTGGACAGGGCGAGGAGATACGCAGTATTTT	TRBJ2-3	TRBV29-1	TRBD1	.
CAGHRALTNTGELFF	TGTGCCGGACACCGGGCCCTTACGAACACCGGGGAGCTGTTTTTT	TRBJ2-2	TRBV30	.	.
CASSSDYNEQFF	TGTGCCAGCTCATCTGACTACAATGAGCAGTTCTTC	TRBJ2-1	TRBV18	.	.
CASTGRGLSGANVLTF	TGTGCCAGCACGGGGAGGGGTCTCTCTGGGGCCAACGTCCTGACTTTC	TRBJ2-6	TRBV2	TRBD2	.
CASSLRGGQADTQYF	TGTGCCAGCAGCTTGCGGGGGGGGCAGGCAGATACGCAGTATTTT	TRBJ2-3	TRBV7-2	TRBD2	.
CAIRRDKSSYEQYF	TGTGCCATCAGACGGGACAAGAGCTCCTACGAGCAGTACTTC	TRBJ2-7	TRBV10-3	.	few
CAWSGGRLNTEAFF	TGTGCCTGGAGTGGCGGACGGTTGAACACTGAAGCTTTCTTT	TRBJ1-1	TRBV30	.	few
CASTFRGPSGNTIYF	TGTGCCAGCACTTTCAGGGGACCCTCTGGAAACACCATATATTTT	TRBJ1-3	TRBV5-6	.	few
CSVSPRQGVVMDTQYF	TGCAGCGTTTCCCCTAGACAGGGGGTTGTTATGGATACGCAGTATTTT	TRBJ2-3	TRBV29-1	TRBD1	.
CSSQGWGVQETQYF	TGCAGCTCCCAGGGTTGGGGGGTTCAAGAGACCCAGTACTTC	TRBJ2-5	TRBV29-1	.	.
CASRADTLTEAFF	TGTGCCAGCAGGGCAGACACACTCACTGAAGCTTTCTTT	TRBJ1-1	TRBV2	.	.
CASSGTTAETQYF	TGTGCCAGCAGCGGGACGACAGCAGAGACCCAGTACTTC	TRBJ2-5	TRBV27	.	few
CASSPPPHTEAFF	TGTGCCAGCAGTCCGCCCCCGCACACTGAAGCTTTCTTT	TRBJ1-1	TRBV28	.	.
CATSRDGVRTTEAFF	TGTGCCACCAGCAGAGATGGAGTAAGGACGACTGAAGCTTTCTTT	TRBJ1-1	TRBV15	.	.